This is a list of T cell receptor beta chains from one sample in a study of shared clonotypes between healthy human individuals. Profiling relied on immunoSEQ multiplex PCR, and the TCRdb table lists in-frame clones only, not all of them. This sample has about 990,000 clones; 70% to 80% occur once, and the top ten carry more than 0.55%. Sequenced sample: memory CD4+ T cells from PBMCs. These receptors all stem from a man younger than 30 in good health. Some clones in this sample may be carry-over from other donors' samples. Each CDR3 is given with its conserved first and last residue. A D gene is named only where the DNA matches it firmly. For some rows the clone size is stated as once, few or many, or as a class when expanded; others skip it.

V gene: TRBV5-1
J gene: TRBJ2-5
D gene: TRBD1
clone size: -
CDR3 protein: CASSTPTGQGEPTQYF
CDR3 DNA: TGCGCCAGCAGCACTCCGACGGGACAGGGGGAGCCGACCCAGTACTTC

V gene: TRBV30
J gene: TRBJ1-2
D gene: TRBD1
clone size: -
CDR3 protein: CAWSVQYRGGYTF
CDR3 DNA: TGTGCCTGGAGTGTACAGTACAGGGGTGGCTACACCTTC

V gene: TRBV11-1
J gene: TRBJ2-3
D gene: TRBD2
clone size: -
CDR3 protein: CASSLLAGGATDTQYF
CDR3 DNA: TGTGCCAGCAGCTTATTAGCGGGAGGTGCCACAGATACGCAGTATTTT

V gene: TRBV9
J gene: TRBJ2-3
D gene: -
clone size: -
CDR3 protein: CASSVERGDTDTQYF
CDR3 DNA: TGTGCCAGCAGCGTAGAACGAGGGGACACAGATACGCAGTATTTT

V gene: TRBV7-2
J gene: TRBJ2-1
D gene: -
clone size: -
CDR3 protein: CASSTPGKGGEQFF
CDR3 DNA: TGTGCCAGCAGCACCCCCGGGAAAGGGGGTGAGCAGTTCTTC

V gene: TRBV18
J gene: TRBJ2-2
D gene: TRBD2
clone size: -
CDR3 protein: CASSPRLAGTTGELFF
CDR3 DNA: TGTGCCAGCTCACCACGGCTAGCGGGCACCACCGGGGAGCTGTTTTTT

V gene: TRBV30
J gene: TRBJ2-1
D gene: -
clone size: -
CDR3 protein: CAWSAQGTAGSSYNEQFF
CDR3 DNA: TGTGCCTGGAGTGCCCAAGGGACGGCGGGCTCTTCCTACAATGAGCAGTTCTTC

V gene: TRBV27
J gene: TRBJ2-5
D gene: -
clone size: -
CDR3 protein: CASSLFLGRGLPETQYF
CDR3 DNA: TGTGCCAGCAGTTTATTTCTTGGCAGGGGCCTTCCGGAGACCCAGTACTTC

V gene: TRBV7-6
J gene: TRBJ2-1
D gene: TRBD2
clone size: -
CDR3 protein: CASSRGGIFYNEQFF
CDR3 DNA: TGTGCCAGCAGCCGGGGGGGGATCTTCTACAATGAGCAGTTCTTC

V gene: TRBV5-4
J gene: TRBJ2-1
D gene: -
clone size: -
CDR3 protein: CASSPDASPYNEQFF
CDR3 DNA: TGTGCCAGCAGCCCGGACGCCTCACCCTACAATGAGCAGTTCTTC

V gene: TRBV27
J gene: TRBJ2-6
D gene: -
clone size: -
CDR3 protein: CASRPVGSGANVLTF
CDR3 DNA: TGTGCCAGCAGGCCGGTGGGGTCTGGGGCCAACGTCCTGACTTTC

V gene: TRBV19
J gene: TRBJ2-1
D gene: TRBD1
clone size: -
CDR3 protein: CASRGGQGPNEQFF
CDR3 DNA: TGTGCCAGTAGGGGGGGACAGGGCCCCAATGAGCAGTTCTTC

V gene: TRBV9
J gene: TRBJ2-1
D gene: TRBD2
clone size: -
CDR3 protein: CASSVAAGTSVNEQFF
CDR3 DNA: TGTGCCAGCAGCGTAGCTGCCGGGACTAGTGTAAATGAGCAGTTCTTC

V gene: TRBV29-1
J gene: TRBJ2-7
D gene: -
clone size: -
CDR3 protein: CSVGGALYEQYF
CDR3 DNA: TGCAGCGTTGGTGGGGCCCTTTACGAGCAGTACTTC

V gene: TRBV27
J gene: TRBJ2-3
D gene: -
clone size: few
CDR3 protein: CASSWLGSTDTQYF
CDR3 DNA: TGTGCCAGCAGTTGGCTAGGTAGCACAGATACGCAGTATTTT

V gene: TRBV2
J gene: TRBJ2-3
D gene: -
clone size: -
CDR3 protein: CASNPRRLGTDTQYF
CDR3 DNA: TGTGCCAGCAACCCGCGGCGGTTGGGCACAGATACGCAGTATTTT

V gene: TRBV28
J gene: TRBJ1-1
D gene: -
clone size: once
CDR3 protein: CASSPRGGAQGTEAFF
CDR3 DNA: TGTGCCAGCAGTCCTAGGGGGGGGGCGCAGGGTACTGAAGCTTTCTTT

V gene: TRBV5-1
J gene: TRBJ2-7
D gene: -
clone size: -
CDR3 protein: CASSLGGTATYEQYF
CDR3 DNA: TGCGCCAGCAGCTTGGGGGGGACGGCCACCTACGAGCAGTACTTC

V gene: TRBV30
J gene: TRBJ1-6
D gene: -
clone size: -
CDR3 protein: CAWSGLGPLHF
CDR3 DNA: TGTGCCTGGAGTGGTTTGGGCCCCCTCCACTTT

V gene: TRBV2
J gene: TRBJ2-7
D gene: TRBD2
clone size: -
CDR3 protein: CASKSGLAGGGRSYEQYF
CDR3 DNA: TGTGCCAGCAAATCGGGACTAGCGGGAGGGGGGAGATCCTACGAGCAGTACTTC

V gene: TRBV9
J gene: TRBJ2-3
D gene: -
clone size: once
CDR3 protein: CASSVRSETDTQYF
CDR3 DNA: TGTGCCAGCAGCGTAAGGTCCGAGACAGATACGCAGTATTTT

V gene: TRBV5-1
J gene: TRBJ2-5
D gene: TRBD2
clone size: -
CDR3 protein: CASSLGPSGSEETQYF
CDR3 DNA: TGCGCCAGCAGCTTGGGTCCCAGCGGGAGTGAAGAGACCCAGTACTTC

V gene: TRBV5-1
J gene: TRBJ2-1
D gene: TRBD2
clone size: -
CDR3 protein: CASSLAPSTSGKHNEQFF
CDR3 DNA: TGCGCCAGCAGCTTGGCCCCCTCGACTAGCGGGAAACACAATGAGCAGTTCTTC

V gene: TRBV7-9
J gene: TRBJ2-7
D gene: TRBD2
clone size: -
CDR3 protein: CASSLTSGNEQYF
CDR3 DNA: TGTGCCAGCAGCTTAACCAGCGGGAACGAGCAGTACTTC

V gene: TRBV5-6
J gene: TRBJ1-1
D gene: TRBD1
clone size: -
CDR3 protein: CASSWGTDNIAEAFF
CDR3 DNA: TGTGCCAGCAGCTGGGGGACAGATAACATCGCTGAAGCTTTCTTT

V gene: TRBV5-4
J gene: TRBJ1-4
D gene: -
clone size: -
CDR3 protein: CASSGPGEGHEKLFF
CDR3 DNA: TGTGCCAGCAGCGGCCCGGGGGAAGGTCATGAAAAACTGTTTTTT

V gene: TRBV11-2
J gene: TRBJ2-3
D gene: TRBD2
clone size: -
CDR3 protein: CASSLVSGGITDTQYF
CDR3 DNA: TGTGCCAGCAGCTTAGTTAGCGGGGGAATCACAGATACGCAGTATTTT

V gene: TRBV6-4
J gene: TRBJ2-1
D gene: TRBD2
clone size: -
CDR3 protein: CASSQGLEYNEQFF
CDR3 DNA: TGTGCCAGCAGTCAGGGACTAGAGTACAATGAGCAGTTCTTC

V gene: TRBV2
J gene: TRBJ2-5
D gene: -
clone size: -
CDR3 protein: CASSDRQETQYF
CDR3 DNA: TGTGCCAGCAGCGACAGGCAAGAGACCCAGTACTTC

V gene: TRBV5-1
J gene: TRBJ2-7
D gene: -
clone size: -
CDR3 protein: CASSPLQGHEQYF
CDR3 DNA: TGCGCCAGCTCCCCCCTACAGGGCCACGAGCAGTACTTC

V gene: TRBV4-1
J gene: TRBJ1-5
D gene: TRBD1
clone size: few
CDR3 protein: CASSQGFRDRASRSNQPQHF
CDR3 DNA: TGCGCCAGCAGCCAAGGTTTCCGGGACAGGGCATCGAGGAGCAATCAGCCCCAGCATTTT

V gene: TRBV9
J gene: TRBJ1-4
D gene: TRBD1
clone size: -
CDR3 protein: CASSAQGAGEKLFF
CDR3 DNA: TGTGCCAGCAGCGCCCAGGGGGCTGGAGAAAAACTGTTTTTT

V gene: TRBV20-1
J gene: TRBJ2-5
D gene: -
clone size: -
CDR3 protein: CSAPNLETQYF
CDR3 DNA: TGCAGTGCTCCCAACCTGGAGACCCAGTACTTC